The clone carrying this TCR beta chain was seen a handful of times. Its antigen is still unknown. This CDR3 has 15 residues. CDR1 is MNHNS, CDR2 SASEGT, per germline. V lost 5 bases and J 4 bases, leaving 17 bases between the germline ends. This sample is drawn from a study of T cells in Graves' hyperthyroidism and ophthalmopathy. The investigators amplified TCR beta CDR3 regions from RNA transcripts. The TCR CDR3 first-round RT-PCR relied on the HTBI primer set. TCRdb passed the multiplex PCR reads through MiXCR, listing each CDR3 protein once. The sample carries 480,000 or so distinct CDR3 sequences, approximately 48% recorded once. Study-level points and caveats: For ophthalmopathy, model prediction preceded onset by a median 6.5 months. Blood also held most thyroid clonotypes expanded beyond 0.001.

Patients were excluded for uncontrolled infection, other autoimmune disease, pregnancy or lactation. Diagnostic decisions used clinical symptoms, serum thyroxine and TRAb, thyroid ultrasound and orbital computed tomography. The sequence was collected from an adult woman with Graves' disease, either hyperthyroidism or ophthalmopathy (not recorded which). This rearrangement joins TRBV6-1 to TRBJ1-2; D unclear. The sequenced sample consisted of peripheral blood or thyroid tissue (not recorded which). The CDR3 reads CASSNGVLPFYGYTF. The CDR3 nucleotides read TGTGCCAGCAGTAACGGAGTCCTCCCTTTCTATGGCTACACCTTC.